These 13 T cell receptor beta chains share one sample of origin, sequenced in a study of breast tumors, draining lymph nodes, adjacent tissues. The lymph nodes were axillary draining lymph nodes from breast cancer patients. Using its own MiXCR run on the multiplex PCR reads, TCRdb lists one record per CDR3 protein. The sample yields under 250,000 distinct CDR3 sequences, roughly 32% seen once. Material for sequencing was axillary lymph node tissue. The origin of the receptors is a female donor with breast cancer. Some clones in this sample may be carry-over from other donors' samples.

This clonotype was found many times. This chain connects TRBV15 to TRBJ2-1, with TRBD2 identical over 15 bases. This CDR3 contains 15 residues. V lost 5 bases and J lost 8; bases outside the gene matches: 4. Germline V gives CDR1 LNHNV, CDR2 YYDKDF (reference sequence). This CDR3 reads CATSRTSGRDDEQFF. The CDR3 DNA follows: TGTGCCACCAGCCGGACTAGCGGGAGGGACGATGAGCAGTTCTTC. The variable domain in full, with the rest retrieved from reference TRBV15 and TRBJ2-1, is DAMVIQNPRYQVTQFGKPVTLSCSQTLNHNVMYWYQQKSSQAPKLLFHYYDKDFNNEADTPDNFQSRRPNTSFCFLDIRSPGLGDTAMYLCATSRTSGRDDEQFFGPGTRLTVL.

In this sample, this clonotype turned up many times. A much more abundant neighbour one base away suggests this may be a read error. The V and J genes are TRBV20-1 and TRBJ2-5; TRBD2 matches at 7 bases. Germline assignment: CDR1 DFQATT and CDR2 SNEGSKA (reference sequence). Trimming took 1 base from V and 5 from J; bases not matched to a gene: 16. The CDR3 is made up of 17 amino acids. The CDR3 sequence: CSARVGGLAAVGETQYF. CDR3 nucleotide sequence: TGCAGTGCTAGAGTCGGGGGTCTAGCGGCAGTAGGGGAGACCCAGTACTTC.

J is TRBJ1-2 and V is TRBV25-1, with 11 nucleotides matching TRBD1. There are 14 residues in the CDR3. Germline V gene sequence: CDR1 MGHDK, CDR2 SYGVNS. V shed 6 bases and J 4 bases; nucleotides not matched to a gene: 4. CDR3 sequence: CASRIGQGAYGYTF. The CDR3 region has the DNA TGTGCCAGCAGGATAGGACAGGGGGCCTATGGCTACACCTTC.

This clonotype occurred many times. This chain links TRBV4-3 with TRBJ2-7, with D perhaps being TRBD1 or TRBD2 (5 bases each). CDR1 and CDR2 (germline): LGHNA, YSLEER. This CDR3 has 14 amino acids. Trimming shortened V by 3 bases and J by 7 bases, and 16 bases separated the two germline ends. In DNA, the CDR3 is TGCGCCAGCAGCCATTCGTTCGGGGCTTTGGAGCAGTACTTC. This encodes CASSHSFGALEQYF.

This clonotype was recorded at least ten times. The V call is TRBV11-3, the J call TRBJ2-1, with D perhaps TRBD2 (6 bases). CDR1 is SGHNT and CDR2 is YENEEA in the germline V gene. Trimming pared 2 bases from V and 4 bases from J, leaving 9 bases between. This CDR3 spans 14 amino acids. The CDR3 DNA sequence: TGTGCCAGCAGCTTAATGGGAGGTTACAATGAGCAGTTCTTC. Amino acids: CASSLMGGYNEQFF. The variable domain in full, with the rest retrieved from reference TRBV11-3 and TRBJ2-1, is EAGVVQSPRYKIIEKKQPVAFWCNPISGHNTLYWYLQNLGQGPELLIRYENEEAVDDSQLPKDRFSAERLKGVDSTLKIQPAELGDSAVYLCASSLMGGYNEQFFGPGTRLTVL.

As concerns this clonotype: This sequence may be a read error, since a much larger clone differs from it by one base. J is TRBJ2-1 and V is TRBV11-2; either TRBD1 or TRBD2 may supply D (5 bases each). V was clipped by 5 bases and J by 0 bases, with 11 bases between them. Germline CDR1 reads SGHAT; CDR2 reads FQNNGV. The CDR3 has 15 residues. For the CDR3, the DNA is TGTGCCAGCAGCGCCGGGGCCACCTCCTACAATGAGCAGTTCTTC. Translated: CASSAGATSYNEQFF.

Ten or more counts support this clonotype. In DNA, the CDR3 is TGTGCCAGCTCACCCCCAGCGGGACTAACTGGTTCACCCCTCCACTTT. Its protein is CASSPPAGLTGSPLHF. The rearrangement links TRBV18 to TRBJ1-6, with D possibly being TRBD1 (5 bases). Trimming stripped 3 bases from V and 9 bases from J, with 18 bases between. CDR3 length: 16 amino acids. CDR1 KGHSH and CDR2 LQKENI come from the germline V gene. The whole variable domain, remainder taken from reference TRBV18 and TRBJ1-6, is NAGVMQNPRHLVRRRGQEARLRCSPMKGHSHVYWYRQLPEEGLKFMVYLQKENIIDESGMPKERFSAEFPKEGPSILRIQQVVRGDSAAYFCASSPPAGLTGSPLHFGNGTRLTVT.

This clonotype was detected ten times or more. V and J are TRBV7-8 and TRBJ1-4, with D uncertain. CDR3 length equals 11 residues. V was shortened by 5 bases and J by 7 bases, with 5 bases between the two germline ends. Germline values: CDR1 SGHVS, CDR2 FQNEAQ. CDR3 nucleotide sequence: TGTGCCAGCAGCAAGACTGAAAAACTGTTTTTT. Its translation: CASSKTEKLFF.

At least ten counts were recorded for this clonotype. This sequence joins TRBV5-1 and TRBJ2-7; TRBD2 agrees at 7 bases. The trim removed 2 bases at V and 0 bases at J, leaving 2 bases unmatched. Germline V gene data show CDR1 as SGHRS and CDR2 as YFSETQ. The CDR3 totals 14 residues. As DNA, the CDR3 is TGCGCCAGCAGCTTCGGCGGGAGCTCCTACGAGCAGTACTTC. This encodes CASSFGGSSYEQYF.

The chain combines TRBV20-1 with TRBJ1-6; D gene ambiguous. The CDR3 totals 16 residues. Trimming pared 0 bases from V and 9 bases from J, leaving 18 bases between. CDR1 and CDR2 from the germline V gene are DFQATT and SNEGSKA (reference sequence). DNA of the CDR3: TGCAGTGCTAGAGATGTAGGTAGAAGGGCGGTTTCACCCCTCCACTTT. Its protein is CSARDVGRRAVSPLHF.

J is TRBJ2-1 and V is TRBV12-3 or TRBV12-4; weak D call: TRBD1 (8 bases). Trimming removed 5 bases at V and 16 bases at J, with 27 bases between. This CDR3 spans 15 amino acids. The CDR3: CASSADRGANGGFFF. The CDR3 DNA reads as TGTGCCAGCAGTGCCGACAGGGGTGCGAACGGGGGGTTTTTCTTC.

This clonotype has ten or more counts. The chain employs TRBV6-2 or TRBV6-3 and TRBJ2-3, with TRBD2 matching 9 bases. V lost 10 bases, J lost 6 bases, and 11 bases stayed unmatched. CDR1 and CDR2 from the germline V gene are MNHEY and SVGEGT. There are 14 residues in the CDR3. The CDR3 loop is CANSGTSRVDTQYF. DNA of the CDR3: TGTGCCAACAGCGGGACTAGCCGTGTGGATACGCAGTATTTT.

This clonotype was detected ten times or more. The V call is TRBV20-1, the J call TRBJ1-4; D is unclear. V gave up 5 bases and J gave up 0 bases, with 16 bases separating them. CDR1 and CDR2 from the germline V gene are DFQATT and SNEGSKA (reference sequence). This CDR3 region has 16 residues. The CDR3 here is CSALRPSGATNEKLFF. The DNA of the CDR3 is TGCAGTGCTCTTCGACCCTCGGGAGCAACTAATGAAAAACTGTTTTTT.